This passage covers 21 T cell receptor beta chains from one sample sequenced in a study of T-cell memory formation after mild COVID-19. TCRdb re-called the 5' RACE reads through MiXCR, storing one row per CDR3 protein. The table includes hundreds of thousands of distinct CDR3 sequences, less than 20% detected once. The sample comprised PBMCs or a T cell subset sorted from them (not recorded which). Every receptor here comes from an adult woman who had mild COVID-19 (a few samples of this study predate the infection). Cell type and time point are not known.

This clonotype was counted a few times. The chain is built from TRBV29-1 and TRBJ2-3, with 7 bases identical to TRBD1. The CDR3 has 15 amino acids. V shed 5 bases and J 0 bases; nucleotides not matched to a gene: 8. Germline-derived CDR1 and CDR2 are SQVTM and ANQGSEA. CDR3 loop: CSVLEGTASTDTQYF. The CDR3 DNA follows: TGCAGCGTTCTGGAAGGGACAGCGAGCACAGATACGCAGTATTTT.

This clonotype came up a few times. The rearrangement joins TRBV12-3 or TRBV12-4 to TRBJ1-4; a possible D gene is TRBD1 (6 bases). V lost 6 bases to trimming and J lost 8 bases, with 13 bases between them. The length of the CDR3 is 13 residues. CDR3 sequence reads: CASSIGQREKLFF. In DNA, the CDR3 is TGTGCCAGCAGCATCGGACAGCGGGAAAAACTGTTTTTT.

The chain has TRBV15 and TRBJ1-3; D unresolved. Deletions cut 0 bases from V and 2 bases from J, with 8 bases between. The CDR3 loop spans 15 amino acids. Per the germline V gene, CDR1 is LNHNV and CDR2 is YYDKDF (reference sequence). This CDR3 is CATSRDRGTGNTIYF. The CDR3 bases are TGTGCCACCAGCAGAGATCGAGGGACTGGAAACACCATATATTTT.

This clonotype was seen a few times. This rearrangement joins TRBV4-2 to TRBJ2-7, with 10 bases that match TRBD2. The germline gives CDR1 LGHNA, CDR2 YNFKEQ. V lost 0 bases, J lost 6 bases, and 8 bases stayed unmatched. The CDR3 sequence is 16 residues long. Written as DNA, the CDR3 is TGTGCCAGCAGCCAAGATTTTAGCGGGAGGTCACTCGAGCAGTACTTC. Amino acid sequence: CASSQDFSGRSLEQYF.

This clonotype was seen a few times. The rearrangement uses TRBV5-1 and TRBJ1-3, with 8 positions matching TRBD1. The CDR3 covers 18 residues. Germline values: CDR1 SGHRS, CDR2 YFSETQ. Trimming at V came to 1 base and at J to 3 bases, leaving 12 bases not matched to a gene. The CDR3 here is CASSLTPAGTGGGNTIYF. In DNA form, the CDR3 reads TGCGCCAGCAGCTTGACTCCAGCCGGGACAGGTGGTGGAAACACCATATATTTT.

The chain recombines TRBV6-5 with TRBJ2-7; the match to TRBD2 covers 10 bases. Trimming cost V 5 bases and J 5 bases; bases outside gene matches: 12. Germline lookup yields CDR1 MNHEY and CDR2 SVGAGI. This CDR3 contains 16 residues. CDR3 loop: CASSPVGGTSVNEQYF. The CDR3, as DNA: TGTGCCAGCAGTCCAGTGGGCGGGACTAGCGTCAACGAGCAGTACTTC.

This chain uses TRBV5-1 with TRBJ2-2; D ambiguous. With 4 bases removed from V and 7 bases from J, the gap between germline ends came to 8 bases. Germline lookup yields CDR1 SGHRS and CDR2 YFSETQ. The CDR3 covers 12 residues. CDR3 sequence (DNA): TGCGCCAGCAGCCAGCTAGGCGGGGAGCTGTTTTTT. It translates to CASSQLGGELFF.

The rearrangement uses TRBV30 and TRBJ2-1; D may be TRBD2 (5 bases). The CDR3 spans 12 residues. V was shortened by 3 bases and J by 8 bases, with 11 bases between the two germline ends. Germline values: CDR1 GTSNPN, CDR2 SVGIG (reference sequence). CDR3 sequence: CAWRAAGDEQFF. CDR3 nucleotide sequence: TGTGCCTGGAGAGCCGCGGGCGATGAGCAGTTCTTC.

The gene calls are TRBV5-1 and TRBJ2-7, with TRBD2 identical over 13 bases. V lost 4 bases to trimming and J lost 2 bases; unmatched junction nucleotides: 9. This CDR3 region has 17 residues. From germline, CDR1 is SGHRS and CDR2 YFSETQ. CDR3 residues: CASSASTSGRFAYEQYF. The CDR3 coding sequence is TGCGCCAGCAGCGCCTCGACTAGCGGGAGGTTCGCCTACGAGCAGTACTTC.

V gene TRBV25-1 combines with J gene TRBJ2-7; TRBD2 matches at 7 bases. V dropped 6 bases and J dropped 3; count of bases not matched to a gene: 14. The CDR3 totals 16 residues. Germline CDR1 is MGHDK and CDR2 is SYGVNS. CDR3 protein: CASRRAGRNGIYEQYF. The CDR3 DNA is TGTGCCAGCAGGAGAGCGGGACGAAATGGAATCTACGAGCAGTACTTC.

This clonotype was observed at least ten times. The chain is built from TRBV29-1 and TRBJ2-7; D unclear. V was pared by 4 bases and J by 0 bases, with 13 bases between. The CDR3 is made up of 14 amino acids. Germline loops: CDR1 SQVTM, CDR2 ANQGSEA. CDR3 sequence reads: CSVVLTGSSYEQYF. Written as DNA, the CDR3 is TGCAGCGTTGTATTGACGGGCAGCTCCTACGAGCAGTACTTC.

This clonotype was recorded many times. V is TRBV6-1 and J is TRBJ1-5; 8 nucleotides match TRBD1. Germline V gene sequence: CDR1 MNHNS, CDR2 SASEGT. This CDR3 is built from 13 residues. Trimming at V came to 5 bases and at J to 4 bases, leaving 1 base not matched to a gene. The CDR3 loop is CASSRQGNQPQHF. In nucleotides, the CDR3 is TGTGCCAGCAGTCGACAGGGGAATCAGCCCCAGCATTTT.

CDR3 in DNA: TGTGCCAGCAGCTTACGTCAAAGGACAGACCGGAACACTGAAGCTTTCTTT. Translating gives CASSLRQRTDRNTEAFF. The chain couples TRBV7-3 to TRBJ1-1; D might be TRBD1 (6 bases). The V end lost 2 bases, the J end lost 1 base, and 17 bases lay between the germline ends. Germline CDR1 is SGHTA and CDR2 is FQGTGA. The length of the CDR3 is 17 residues.

Ten or more counts support this clonotype. This chain joins TRBV12-3 or TRBV12-4 and TRBJ2-5; D is ambiguous. V was clipped by 3 bases and J by 5 bases, with 10 bases between them. The length of the CDR3 is 13 residues. In DNA, the CDR3 is TGTGCCAGCAGTTTTGGGGTGGGGGAGACCCAGTACTTC. It yields the protein CASSFGVGETQYF.

The V call is TRBV29-1, the J call TRBJ2-3, with a possible D match to TRBD1 (7 bases). Per the germline V gene, CDR1 is SQVTM and CDR2 is ANQGSEA. The CDR3 is 13 amino acids. With 8 bases removed from V and 1 base from J, the gap between germline ends came to 13 bases. The chain's CDR3 is CSLARGGTDTQYF. CDR3 in DNA: TGCAGCCTGGCCAGGGGGGGCACAGATACGCAGTATTTT.

The rearrangement uses TRBV7-2 and TRBJ2-3; D unclear. Germline-derived CDR1 and CDR2 are SGHTA and FQGNSA. With 7 bases removed from V and 3 bases from J, the gap between germline ends came to 11 bases. This CDR3 region has 13 residues. CDR3 nucleotide sequence: TGTGCCAGCACCTCGTGGAGAACAGATACGCAGTATTTT. Protein product: CASTSWRTDTQYF.

The chain recombines TRBV5-1 with TRBJ2-5, with D perhaps given as TRBD1 or TRBD2 (5 bases each). Germline V gene lookup returns CDR1 SGHRS and CDR2 YFSETQ. This CDR3 contains 14 residues. With 3 bases removed from V and 9 bases from J, the gap between germline ends came to 18 bases. The CDR3: CASSSDRGRGAQYF. DNA of the CDR3: TGCGCCAGCAGCTCGGACCGGGGAAGAGGGGCCCAGTACTTC.

The V call is TRBV6-5, the J call TRBJ2-5; 9 bases are a match to TRBD1. Trimming cost V 4 bases and J 5 bases; bases outside gene matches: 17. This CDR3 comprises 18 residues. CDR1 and CDR2 from the germline V gene are MNHEY and SVGAGI. CDR3: CASSSLTSGTGLGETQYF. The CDR3 bases are TGTGCCAGCAGTTCGTTAACTTCCGGGACAGGGCTGGGGGAGACCCAGTACTTC.

The V and J genes are TRBV5-4 and TRBJ1-2; no clear D gene. This CDR3 comprises 15 residues. Germline V CDR1 and CDR2: SGHNT, YYREEE (reference sequence). V lost 4 bases, J lost 8 bases, and 21 bases lay in between. CDR3 residues: CASSVDTKPGGGYTF. In DNA, the CDR3 is TGTGCCAGCAGCGTGGATACGAAGCCTGGTGGGGGCTACACCTTC.

This sequence joins TRBV5-1 and TRBJ2-7; D is ambiguous. CDR3 length equals 17 residues. In germline, CDR1 is SGHRS, CDR2 YFSETQ. V was shortened by 0 bases and J by 3 bases, with 19 bases between the two germline ends. CDR3 in DNA: TGCGCCAGCAGCTTGGCGACCCCCACTATCTCGGGCTACGAGCAGTACTTC. Its protein product is CASSLATPTISGYEQYF.

The chain joins TRBV9 to TRBJ2-1, with D uncertain. This CDR3 contains 11 residues. CDR1 SGDLS and CDR2 YYNGEE come from the germline V gene. The V and J ends lost 3 bases and 7 bases respectively, with 5 bases between them. The CDR3 region has the DNA TGTGCCAGCAGCGGGGCAAATGAGCAGTTCTTC. It specifies CASSGANEQFF.